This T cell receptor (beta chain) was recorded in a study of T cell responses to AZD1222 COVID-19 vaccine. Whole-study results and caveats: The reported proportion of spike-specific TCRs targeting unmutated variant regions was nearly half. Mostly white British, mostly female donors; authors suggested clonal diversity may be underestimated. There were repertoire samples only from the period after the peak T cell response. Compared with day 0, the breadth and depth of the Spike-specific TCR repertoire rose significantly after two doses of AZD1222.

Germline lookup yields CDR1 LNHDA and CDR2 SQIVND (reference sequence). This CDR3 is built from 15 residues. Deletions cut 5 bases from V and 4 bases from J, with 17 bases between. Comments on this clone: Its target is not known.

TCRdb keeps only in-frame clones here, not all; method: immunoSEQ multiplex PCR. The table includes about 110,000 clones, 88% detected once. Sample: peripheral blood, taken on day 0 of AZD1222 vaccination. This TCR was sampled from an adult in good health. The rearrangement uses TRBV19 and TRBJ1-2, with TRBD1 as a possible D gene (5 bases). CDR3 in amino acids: CASSSRTGQGYGYTF. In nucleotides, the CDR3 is TGTGCCAGTAGTTCCCGGACCGGTCAGGGCTATGGCTACACCTTC.